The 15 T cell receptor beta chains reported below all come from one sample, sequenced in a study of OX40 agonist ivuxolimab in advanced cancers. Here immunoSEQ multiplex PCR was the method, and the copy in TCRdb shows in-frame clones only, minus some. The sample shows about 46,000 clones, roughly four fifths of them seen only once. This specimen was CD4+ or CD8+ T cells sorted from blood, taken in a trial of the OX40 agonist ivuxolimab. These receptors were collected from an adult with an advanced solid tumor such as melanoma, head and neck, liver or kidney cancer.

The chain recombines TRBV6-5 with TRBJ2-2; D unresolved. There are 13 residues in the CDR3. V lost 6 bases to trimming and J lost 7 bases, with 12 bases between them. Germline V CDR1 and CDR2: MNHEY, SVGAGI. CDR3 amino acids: CASRDPLIGELFF. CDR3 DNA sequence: TGTGCCAGCAGAGATCCGTTAATCGGGGAGCTGTTTTTT.

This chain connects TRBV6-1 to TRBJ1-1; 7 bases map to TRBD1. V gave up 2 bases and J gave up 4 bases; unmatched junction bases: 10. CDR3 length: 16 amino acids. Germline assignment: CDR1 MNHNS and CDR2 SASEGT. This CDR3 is CASSELDRKIGTEAFF. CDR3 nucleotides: TGTGCCAGCAGTGAATTGGACAGGAAGATTGGCACTGAAGCTTTCTTT.

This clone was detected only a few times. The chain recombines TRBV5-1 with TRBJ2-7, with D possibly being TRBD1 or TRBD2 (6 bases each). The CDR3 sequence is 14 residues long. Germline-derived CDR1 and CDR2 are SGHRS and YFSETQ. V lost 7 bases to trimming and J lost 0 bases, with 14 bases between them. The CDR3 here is CASRGLDSSYEQYF. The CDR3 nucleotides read TGCGCCAGCCGGGGGCTGGATAGCTCCTACGAGCAGTACTTC.

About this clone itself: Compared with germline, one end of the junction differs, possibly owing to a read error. DNA for the CDR3: TGTGCCAGCAGTGAATCGGAAGGCCCAGACTTC. It is translated as CASSESEGPDF. The genes are TRBV2 and TRBJ1-2, with D unresolved. CDR1 is SNHLY and CDR2 is FYNNEI in the germline V gene. The CDR3 covers 11 residues.

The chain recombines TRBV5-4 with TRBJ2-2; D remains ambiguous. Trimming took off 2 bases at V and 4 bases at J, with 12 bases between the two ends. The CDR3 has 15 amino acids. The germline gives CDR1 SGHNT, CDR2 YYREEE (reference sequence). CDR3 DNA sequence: TGTGCCAGCAGCTTAACCTTACGTAGCACCGGGGAGCTGTTTTTT. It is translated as CASSLTLRSTGELFF.

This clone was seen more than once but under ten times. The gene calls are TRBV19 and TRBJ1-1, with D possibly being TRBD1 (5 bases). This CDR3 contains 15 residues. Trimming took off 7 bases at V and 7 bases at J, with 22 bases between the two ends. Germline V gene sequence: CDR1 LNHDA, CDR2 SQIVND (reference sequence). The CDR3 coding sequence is TGTGCCAGTACCCCAACGGGGGGTAGTTTCGGTGAAGCTTTCTTT. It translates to CASTPTGGSFGEAFF. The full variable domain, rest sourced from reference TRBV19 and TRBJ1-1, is DGGITQSPKYLFRKEGQNVTLSCEQNLNHDAMYWYRQDPGQGLRLIYYSQIVNDFQKGDIAEGYSVSREKKESFPLTVTSAQKNPTAFYLCASTPTGGSFGEAFFGQGTRLTVV.

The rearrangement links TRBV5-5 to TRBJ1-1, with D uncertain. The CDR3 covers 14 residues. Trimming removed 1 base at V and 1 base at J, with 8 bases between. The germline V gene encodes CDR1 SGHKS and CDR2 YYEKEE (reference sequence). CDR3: CASSLNNRNTEAFF. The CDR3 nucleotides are TGTGCCAGCAGCTTGAACAACCGGAACACTGAAGCTTTCTTT.

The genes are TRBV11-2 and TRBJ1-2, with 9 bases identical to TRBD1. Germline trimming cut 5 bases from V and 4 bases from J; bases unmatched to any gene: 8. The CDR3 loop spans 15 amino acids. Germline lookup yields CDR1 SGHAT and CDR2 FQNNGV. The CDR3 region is CASSPRQGVPYGYTF. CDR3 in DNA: TGTGCCAGCAGCCCCCGACAGGGGGTCCCCTATGGCTACACCTTC.

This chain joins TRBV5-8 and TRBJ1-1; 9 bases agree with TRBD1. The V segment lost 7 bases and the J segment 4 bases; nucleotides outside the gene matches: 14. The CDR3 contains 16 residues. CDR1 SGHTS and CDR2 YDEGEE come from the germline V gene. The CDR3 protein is CASGGQGLRLGTEAFF. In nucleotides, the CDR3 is TGTGCCAGCGGCGGACAGGGGTTAAGGTTGGGCACTGAAGCTTTCTTT.

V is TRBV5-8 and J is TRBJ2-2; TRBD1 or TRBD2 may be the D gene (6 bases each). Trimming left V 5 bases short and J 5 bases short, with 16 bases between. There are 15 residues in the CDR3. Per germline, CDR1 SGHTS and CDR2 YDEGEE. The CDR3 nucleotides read TGTGCCAGCAGTCGGGGGACATTGAGGACCGGGGAGCTGTTTTTT. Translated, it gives CASSRGTLRTGELFF. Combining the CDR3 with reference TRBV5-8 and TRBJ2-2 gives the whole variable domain EAGVTQSPTHLIKTRGQQATLRCSPISGHTSVYWYQQALGLGLQFLLWYDEGEERNRGNFPPRFSGRQFPNYSSELNVNALELEDSALYLCASSRGTLRTGELFFGEGSRLTVL.

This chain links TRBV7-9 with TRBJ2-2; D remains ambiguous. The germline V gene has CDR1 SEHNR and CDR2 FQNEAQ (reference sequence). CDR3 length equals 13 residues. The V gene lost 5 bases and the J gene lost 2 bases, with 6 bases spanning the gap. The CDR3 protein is CASSRANTGELFF. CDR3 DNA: TGTGCCAGCAGCCGCGCCAACACCGGGGAGCTGTTTTTT.

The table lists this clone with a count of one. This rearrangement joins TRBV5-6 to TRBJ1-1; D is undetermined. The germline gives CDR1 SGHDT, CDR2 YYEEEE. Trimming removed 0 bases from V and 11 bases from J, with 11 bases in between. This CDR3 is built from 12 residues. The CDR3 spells CASSLDRAGAFF. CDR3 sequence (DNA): TGTGCCAGCAGCTTGGACAGAGCTGGGGCTTTCTTT.

The CDR3 DNA sequence: TGTGCCAAGCTCCCCGGGACAGCAAACTACGAGCAGTACTTC. Translation: CAKLPGTANYEQYF. This chain links TRBV5-3 with TRBJ2-7; 7 nucleotides match TRBD1. TRBV5-3 is known as an ORF, though its function is uncertain. V gave up 9 bases and J gave up 3 bases; unmatched junction bases: 12. The CDR3 is made up of 14 amino acids.

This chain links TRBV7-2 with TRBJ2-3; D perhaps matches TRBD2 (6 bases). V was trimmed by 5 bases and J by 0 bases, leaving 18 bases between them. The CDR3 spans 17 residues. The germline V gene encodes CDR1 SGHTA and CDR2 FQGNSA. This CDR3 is CASSLGGAPTSTDTQYF. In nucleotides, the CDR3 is TGTGCCAGCAGCCTCGGAGGGGCACCAACTAGCACAGATACGCAGTATTTT.

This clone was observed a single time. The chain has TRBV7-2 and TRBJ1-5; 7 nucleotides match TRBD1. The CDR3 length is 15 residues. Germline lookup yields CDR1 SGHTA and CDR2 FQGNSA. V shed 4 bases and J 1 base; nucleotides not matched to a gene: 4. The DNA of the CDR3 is TGTGCCAGCAGCTCAGGGGGTTGGAGCAATCAGCCCCAGCATTTT. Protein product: CASSSGGWSNQPQHF.